The entry below gives a single T cell receptor (beta chain) sequence along with its context. What it recognizes is unknown. This specimen belongs to a study of CXCR3-negative and CXCR3-positive naive CD8 T cells. Study background: Roughly 130 million TRB reads were obtained in total, which works out to about 1.5 +/- 0.3 million per library. Findings and caveats of the study: CXCR3-positive naive cells carried more hydrophobic TRB CDR3s than CXCR3-negative naive cells did. It was found that naive subsets had comparable surface CD5, and TCR strength was inferred from TRB CDR3 properties.

CD45RO-CCR7+CD27+CD95- expression identified naive CD8+ T cells. Germline V gene data show CDR1 as DFQATT and CDR2 as SNEGSKA (reference sequence). The CDR3 loop spans 13 amino acids. Via 5' RACE with UMI labels, TRB cDNA libraries were prepared. TCRdb reworked the 5' RACE reads into one entry per CDR3 protein, no DNA. Its listing shows approximately 100,000 distinct CDR3 sequences. The sequence derives from a human donor in good health. Some clones in this sample may be carry-over from other donors' samples. Sequenced material: naive CXCR3+ CD8+ T cells from blood. This sample's subset: CD45RO-CCR7+CD27+CD95- naive CD8+ T cells expressing CXCR3 (TNR3+). The chain combines TRBV20-1 with TRBJ2-7; as DNA is missing, the TRBD2 call by TCRdb cannot be tested. This CDR3 reads CSAISGVSHEQYF.